The entry below gives a single T cell receptor (beta chain) sequence along with its context. What it recognizes is unknown. Other DNA sequences within the sample encode an identical CDR3. This specimen belongs to a study of beta chain features in type 1 diabetes. As every portion of the isolated RNA was reverse transcribed, the sequencing read expressed TCRB transcripts. The table came from immunoSEQ multiplex PCR; TCRdb's copy has only in-frame clones and leaves some out. The sample has some 660,000 clones; around 15% are singletons. Points from the study as a whole: Researchers report that Type 1 diabetes patients had moderately but significantly shorter TCRB CDR3s across all four CD4+ subsets. PCR could preferentially amplify shorter templates, alike in patients and controls. In the patient group, naive, central memory and Treg TCRB repertoires seemed more alike than in the healthy donor group.

The sequencing input was naive CD4+ T cells from blood. The TCR was taken from a man younger than 35 with type 1 diabetes.

CDR3 sequence: CAWKGQSSSYEQYF. In nucleotides, the CDR3 is TGTGCCTGGAAGGGCCAGTCGAGCTCCTACGAGCAGTACTTC. This chain joins TRBV30 and TRBJ2-7; D is unclear. The CDR3 contains 14 residues. Germline CDR1 and CDR2: GTSNPN and SVGIG (reference sequence). Deletions cut 4 bases from V and 0 bases from J, with 13 bases between.